These T cell receptor beta chains were read from a single sample in a study of T-cell reconstitution after alpha-beta-depleted transplantation in children. One entry per CDR3 protein results from TCRdb running MiXCR on the PCR reads. This table has roughly 300,000 distinct CDR3 sequences, under 13% appearing once. The input for sequencing was PBMCs from the stem cell graft donor, taken from the stem cell graft. These receptors originate from a human donor who donated a stem cell graft to a child with acute lymphoblastic leukemia. The CDR3 runs from the conserved cysteine through the conserved F or W. Each record gives: V gene, J gene, CDR3 length, clone size, D gene, CDR3 DNA, CDR3 protein. A D gene is named only where the DNA matches it firmly. Only part of the rows carry a size: once, few, many, or a class if the clone is expanded.

>TRBV5-1|TRBJ2-1|16|few|NA
TGCGCCAGCAGCTTGGGTGGAGGCTTCTCCTACAATGAGCAGTTCTTC
CASSLGGGFSYNEQFF
>TRBV11-2|TRBJ2-1|18|few|TRBD2
TGTGCCAGCAGCTTTCAGACTAGCGGCGATACATTCGCCAATGAGCAGTTCTTC
CASSFQTSGDTFANEQFF
>TRBV4-3|TRBJ2-7|15|NA|TRBD2
TGCGCCAGCAGCCAAGAATCAGCGGGAGTTTACGAGCAGTACTTC
CASSQESAGVYEQYF
>TRBV20-1|TRBJ2-1|15|few|NA
TGCAGTGCTAGGGGATCCTTGAGCTCCTACAATGAGCAGTTCTTC
CSARGSLSSYNEQFF
>TRBV12-3/TRBV12-4|TRBJ2-7|14|NA|TRBD1
TGTGCCAGCAGTTACGAGACAGGGGTCTACGAGCAGTACTTC
CASSYETGVYEQYF
>TRBV5-1|TRBJ2-3|15|NA|NA
TGCGCCAGCAGCATAGATAGCGGAGGCACAGATACGCAGTATTTT
CASSIDSGGTDTQYF
>TRBV5-6|TRBJ2-7|13|NA|NA
TGTGCCAGCAGCTTGGGGTCCCGACTCGAGCAGTACTTC
CASSLGSRLEQYF
>TRBV12-3/TRBV12-4|TRBJ2-7|15|many|NA
TGTGCCAGCAGTTTGGGTGAGGGACAAACCTACGAGCAGTACTTC
CASSLGEGQTYEQYF
>TRBV4-3|TRBJ2-2|15|few|NA
TGCGCCAGCAGCCCAAGGGAGGAGAACACCGGGGAGCTGTTTTTT
CASSPREENTGELFF
>TRBV20-1|TRBJ2-1|14|NA|TRBD1
TGCAGTGAGACAGGGGGGGGTCCTTACAATGAGCAGTTCTTC
CSETGGGPYNEQFF
>TRBV7-9|TRBJ2-7|14|few|NA
TGTGCCAGCAGCCCAGACATCCTATCCTACGAGCAGTACTTC
CASSPDILSYEQYF
>TRBV6-2/TRBV6-3|TRBJ1-6|14|NA|NA
TGTGCCAGCAGACCGGGCCTCGGGGATTCACCCCTCCACTTT
CASRPGLGDSPLHF
>TRBV18|TRBJ2-3|17|NA|TRBD2
TGTGCCAGCTCACCCGGACTAGCGGGATCTAGCACAGATACGCAGTATTTT
CASSPGLAGSSTDTQYF
>TRBV27|TRBJ2-1|15|NA|TRBD1
TGTGCCAGCACCAAGGCGGGACAGGGCTACAATGAGCAGTTCTTC
CASTKAGQGYNEQFF
>TRBV7-2|TRBJ1-1|13|few|NA
TGTGCCAGCAGCTTAAGGGGGGCTGGGGAAGCTTTCTTT
CASSLRGAGEAFF
>TRBV18|TRBJ1-4|14|NA|TRBD1
TGTGCCAGCTCACCAAGGGACAGTAATGAAAAACTGTTTTTT
CASSPRDSNEKLFF
>TRBV12-3/TRBV12-4|TRBJ2-7|16|NA|TRBD2
TGTGCCAGCAGTCCTCAAAACCCGGGACTAGCGCTCGGGCAGTACTTC
CASSPQNPGLALGQYF
>TRBV12-3/TRBV12-4|TRBJ2-2|14|few|NA
TGTGCCAGCACTCAGGGGATTTCCACCGGGGAGCTGTTTTTT
CASTQGISTGELFF
>TRBV27|TRBJ1-1|14|NA|NA
TGTGCCAGCAGTCCTAACAGGGAGAACACTGAAGCTTTCTTT
CASSPNRENTEAFF
>TRBV11-3|TRBJ2-7|13|NA|NA
TGTGCCAGCAGCTTTTCAAGTCGCCACGAGCAGTACTTC
CASSFSSRHEQYF
>TRBV27|TRBJ1-2|12|NA|NA
TGTGCCAGCAGAGGGGAGGGGTTTGGCTACACCTTC
CASRGEGFGYTF
>TRBV11-2|TRBJ2-3|19|NA|TRBD2
TGTGCCAGCAGTTTCCTTGGACTAGCGGGAGGGGGGCCCCAAGGAAAGCAGTATTTT
CASSFLGLAGGGPQGKQYF
>TRBV4-3|TRBJ2-6|16|many|NA
TGCGCCAGCAGCCCCCAGAGAGGTTCGGGGGCCAACGTCCTGACTTTC
CASSPQRGSGANVLTF
>TRBV7-9|TRBJ2-1|14|NA|NA
TGTGCCAGCAGCTTCGTGGGGTCATACAATGAGCAGTTCTTC
CASSFVGSYNEQFF
>TRBV3-1|TRBJ2-1|18|NA|TRBD2
TGTGCCAGCAGCCAAGAGGTAGGGCTAGCGGGAAAGGACAATGAGCAGTTCTTC
CASSQEVGLAGKDNEQFF
>TRBV7-9|TRBJ2-7|15|NA|NA
TGTGCCAGCAGCTTAGTCCTAGCTCCCGACTACGAGCAGTACTTC
CASSLVLAPDYEQYF
>TRBV7-6|TRBJ2-1|15|once|TRBD2
TGTGCCGGCAGCTTATTAGCGGGAGTCTACAATGAGCAGTTCTTC
CAGSLLAGVYNEQFF
>TRBV6-1|TRBJ2-7|14|few|NA
TGTGCCAGCAGTCCCCCGGGCGGCCACTACGAGCAGTACTTC
CASSPPGGHYEQYF
>TRBV5-1|TRBJ2-2|14|many|NA
TGCGCCAGCAGCCGCGACGGGAACACCGGGGAGCTGTTTTTT
CASSRDGNTGELFF
>TRBV4-1|TRBJ2-5|17|few|TRBD1
TGCGCCAGCAGCCAACTCCCCGGGACAGGGGTTCAAGAGACCCAGTACTTC
CASSQLPGTGVQETQYF
>TRBV7-9|TRBJ1-1|13|many|TRBD1
TGTGCCAGCAGCCGACAGGGTAACCCTGAAGCTTTCTTT
CASSRQGNPEAFF
>TRBV9|TRBJ2-5|16|NA|TRBD2
TGTGCCAGCAGCGTCACTAGCGGGAGACTCCAAGAGACCCAGTACTTC
CASSVTSGRLQETQYF
>TRBV12-3/TRBV12-4|TRBJ2-1|18|NA|TRBD1
TGTGCCAGCAGTTCGCCTCCCGTCTGGACGGACAGGCACAATGAGCAGTTCTTC
CASSSPPVWTDRHNEQFF
>TRBV6-2/TRBV6-3|TRBJ1-1|16|NA|TRBD1
TGTGCCAGCAGTTTGCGAACCGGGACAGCGAACACTGAAGCTTTCTTT
CASSLRTGTANTEAFF
>TRBV5-1|TRBJ2-7|16|NA|TRBD1
TGCGCCAGCCGACCAACAGGGGTCGAACCACATTACGAGCAGTACTTC
CASRPTGVEPHYEQYF
>TRBV6-1|TRBJ2-1|14|NA|TRBD1
TGTGCCAGCTTGGGGACAGACTCCTACAATGAGCAGTTCTTC
CASLGTDSYNEQFF
>TRBV6-1|TRBJ1-5|13|NA|NA
TGTGCCAGCATGGTGGGGGGTGATCAGCCCCAGCATTTT
CASMVGGDQPQHF
>TRBV28|TRBJ2-1|16|once|NA
TGTGCCAGCAGTTATCTTCTAGCGCCTTTATACAATGAGCAGTTCTTC
CASSYLLAPLYNEQFF
>TRBV6-2/TRBV6-3|TRBJ2-7|11|NA|NA
TGTGCCAGCAGTTACTCAGCCGCGCAGTACTTC
CASSYSAAQYF
>TRBV5-1|TRBJ2-3|14|few|NA
TGCGCCAGCAGCTTGGAGACCCACCGGGATACGCAGTATTTT
CASSLETHRDTQYF
>TRBV5-1|TRBJ1-3|20|few|NA
TGCGCCAGCAGCTTGACGGGTAGTAGGTACCTCGGGACCGCTGGAAACACCATATATTTT
CASSLTGSRYLGTAGNTIYF
>TRBV20-1|TRBJ2-7|12|few|NA
TGCAGTGCTAGGAGACAATACTACGAGCAGTACTTC
CSARRQYYEQYF
>TRBV12-3/TRBV12-4|TRBJ1-4|11|few|NA
TGTGCCAGCAGGGAGCTAGGAAAACTGTTTTTT
CASRELGKLFF
>TRBV18|TRBJ1-4|14|NA|NA
TGTGCCAGCTCACCACGGGACGGGATTGAAAAACTGTTTTTT
CASSPRDGIEKLFF
>TRBV20-1|TRBJ2-3|13|few|NA
TGCAGTACCCCTCGGCCCGGCGGGGATACGCAGTATTTT
CSTPRPGGDTQYF
>TRBV7-2|TRBJ2-1|11|NA|NA
TGTGCCAGCAGCTTAATGCGGGACCAGTTCTTC
CASSLMRDQFF
>TRBV7-3|TRBJ2-1|16|NA|NA
TGTGCCAGCAGCTGGTCGAGTAGCGGTTCCTACAATGAGCAGTTCTTC
CASSWSSSGSYNEQFF
>TRBV7-2|TRBJ2-3|15|NA|TRBD2
TGTGCCAGCAGCCTGGGACTAGCGAATTCAAATACGCAGTATTTT
CASSLGLANSNTQYF
>TRBV4-3|TRBJ2-1|14|NA|NA
TGCGCCAGCAGCCAAGATGTTCCTGACAATGAGCAGTTCTTC
CASSQDVPDNEQFF
>TRBV7-8|TRBJ2-5|15|few|TRBD1
TGTGCCAGCAGCTTCGGGACAGGGATTCAAGAGACCCAGTACTTC
CASSFGTGIQETQYF